This TCR beta chain originates from a study of blood T cell repertoires in COVID-19. About the study: Spain, Italy and the United States supplied samples that represented acute and convalescent COVID-19. From T cells, B-cell-depleted T cells, or PBMCs came the material, which was cDNA or gDNA.

Authors' analysis steps: Quantification of nucleated cells was approximated via reference gene primer amplification. Profiling relied on immunoSEQ multiplex PCR, and the TCRdb table lists in-frame clones only, not all of them. Clone size and the V and J calls come from that table; the DNA yielded D and trimming. The table shows some 52,000 clones, with approximately 81% occurring only once. The sequencing sample was made of peripheral blood. The sequence derives from a man aged 50 to 60 with acute or convalescent COVID-19.

CDR3 sequence reads: CASSRTPIEGEQYF. The CDR3 DNA reads as TGTGCCAGCAGTAGGACACCCATCGAAGGCGAGCAGTACTTC. V gene TRBV25-1 combines with J gene TRBJ2-7; D might be TRBD1 (5 bases). Trimming left V 5 bases short and J 6 bases short, with 17 bases between. The germline V gene encodes CDR1 MGHDK and CDR2 SYGVNS. The CDR3 covers 14 residues.